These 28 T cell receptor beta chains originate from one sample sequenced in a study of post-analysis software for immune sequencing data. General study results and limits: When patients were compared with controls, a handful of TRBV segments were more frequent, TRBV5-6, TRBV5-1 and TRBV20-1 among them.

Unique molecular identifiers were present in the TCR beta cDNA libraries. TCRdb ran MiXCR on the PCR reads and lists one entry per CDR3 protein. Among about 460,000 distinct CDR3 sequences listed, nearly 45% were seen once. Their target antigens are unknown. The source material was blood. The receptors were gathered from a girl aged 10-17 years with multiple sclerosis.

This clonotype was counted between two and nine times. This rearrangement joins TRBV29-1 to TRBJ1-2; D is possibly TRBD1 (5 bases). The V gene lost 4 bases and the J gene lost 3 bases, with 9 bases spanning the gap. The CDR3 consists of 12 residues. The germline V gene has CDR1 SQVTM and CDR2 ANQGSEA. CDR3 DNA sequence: TGCAGCGTTGCAGAGGGGTACTATGGCTACACCTTC. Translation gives CSVAEGYYGYTF.

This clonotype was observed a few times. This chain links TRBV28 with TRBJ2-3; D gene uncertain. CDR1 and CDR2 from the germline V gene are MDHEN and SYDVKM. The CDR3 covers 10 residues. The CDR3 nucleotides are TGTGTGTCCGGCACAGATACGCAGTATTTT. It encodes CVSGTDTQYF. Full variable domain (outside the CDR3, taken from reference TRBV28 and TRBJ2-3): DVKVTQSSRYLVKRTGEKVFLECVQDMDHENMFWYRQDPGLGLRLIYFSYDVKMKEKGDIPEGYSVSREKKERFSLILESASTNQTSMYLCVSGTDTQYFGPGTRLTVL.

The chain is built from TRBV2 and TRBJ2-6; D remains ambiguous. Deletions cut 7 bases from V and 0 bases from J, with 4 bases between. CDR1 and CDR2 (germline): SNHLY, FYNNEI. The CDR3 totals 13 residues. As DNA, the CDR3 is TGTGCCAGCAAGAGCTCTGGGGCCAACGTCCTGACTTTC. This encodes CASKSSGANVLTF.

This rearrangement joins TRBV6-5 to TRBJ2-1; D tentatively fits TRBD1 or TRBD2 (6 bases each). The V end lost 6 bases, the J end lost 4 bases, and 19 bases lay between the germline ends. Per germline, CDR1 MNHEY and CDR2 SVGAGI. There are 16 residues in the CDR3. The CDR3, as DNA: TGTGCCAGCAGGGGGGCAGGTAGCGGCCTTTACAATGAGCAGTTCTTC. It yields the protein CASRGAGSGLYNEQFF.

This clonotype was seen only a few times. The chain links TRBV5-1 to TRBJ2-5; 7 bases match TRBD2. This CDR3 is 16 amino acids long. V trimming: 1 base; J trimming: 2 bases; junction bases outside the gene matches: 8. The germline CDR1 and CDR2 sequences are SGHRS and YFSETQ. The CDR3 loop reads CASSLMGGSYQETQYF. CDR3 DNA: TGCGCCAGCAGCTTGATGGGCGGGAGTTATCAAGAGACCCAGTACTTC. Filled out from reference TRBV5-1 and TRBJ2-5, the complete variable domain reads KAGVTQTPRYLIKTRGQQVTLSCSPISGHRSVSWYQQTPGQGLQFLFEYFSETQRNKGNFPGRFSGRQFSNSRSEMNVSTLELGDSALYLCASSLMGGSYQETQYFGPGTRLLVL.

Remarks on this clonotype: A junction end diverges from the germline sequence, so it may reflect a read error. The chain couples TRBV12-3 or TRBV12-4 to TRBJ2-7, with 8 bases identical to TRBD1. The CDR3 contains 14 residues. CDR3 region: CASNSGTGPYGQYF. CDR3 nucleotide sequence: TGTGCCAGCAACTCCGGGACAGGACCCTACGGGCAGTACTTC.

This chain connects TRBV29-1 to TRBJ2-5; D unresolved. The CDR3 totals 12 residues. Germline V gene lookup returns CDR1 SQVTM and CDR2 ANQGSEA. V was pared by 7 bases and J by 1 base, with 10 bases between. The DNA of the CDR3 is TGCAGCGCCCGCCCGGGCCAAGAGACCCAGTACTTC. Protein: CSARPGQETQYF.

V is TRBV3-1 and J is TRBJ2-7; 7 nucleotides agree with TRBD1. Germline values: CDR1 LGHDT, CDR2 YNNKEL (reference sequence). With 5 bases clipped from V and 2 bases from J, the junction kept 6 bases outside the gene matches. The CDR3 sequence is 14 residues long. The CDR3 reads CASSTPGQTYEQYF. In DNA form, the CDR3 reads TGTGCCAGCAGCACGCCGGGACAGACCTACGAGCAGTACTTC.

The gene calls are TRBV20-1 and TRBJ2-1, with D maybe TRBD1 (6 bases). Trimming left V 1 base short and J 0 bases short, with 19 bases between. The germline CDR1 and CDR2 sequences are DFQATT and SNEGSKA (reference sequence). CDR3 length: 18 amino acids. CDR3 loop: CSARGPGQTIASYNEQFF. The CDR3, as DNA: TGCAGTGCTAGAGGCCCGGGACAAACAATAGCCTCCTACAATGAGCAGTTCTTC.

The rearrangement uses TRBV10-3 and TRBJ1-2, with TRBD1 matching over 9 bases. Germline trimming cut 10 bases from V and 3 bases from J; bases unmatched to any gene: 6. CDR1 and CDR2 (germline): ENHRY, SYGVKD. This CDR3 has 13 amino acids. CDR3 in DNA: TGTGCCACTTCACAGGGGGCAGACTATGGCTACACCTTC. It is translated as CATSQGADYGYTF.

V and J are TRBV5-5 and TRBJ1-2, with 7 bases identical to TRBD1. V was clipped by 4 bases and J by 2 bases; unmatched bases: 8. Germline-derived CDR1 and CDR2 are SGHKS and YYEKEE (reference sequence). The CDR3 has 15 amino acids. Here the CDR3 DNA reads TGTGCCAGCAGCAGCGGAAGGGGGCTGAACTATGGCTACACCTTC. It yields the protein CASSSGRGLNYGYTF.

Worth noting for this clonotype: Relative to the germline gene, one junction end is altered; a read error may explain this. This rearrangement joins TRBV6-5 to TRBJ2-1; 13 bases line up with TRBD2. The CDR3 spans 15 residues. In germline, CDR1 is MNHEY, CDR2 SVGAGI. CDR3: CASSPGLAGSHERFF. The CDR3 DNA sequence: TGTGCCAGCAGCCCGGGACTAGCGGGAAGTCATGAGCGGTTCTTC.

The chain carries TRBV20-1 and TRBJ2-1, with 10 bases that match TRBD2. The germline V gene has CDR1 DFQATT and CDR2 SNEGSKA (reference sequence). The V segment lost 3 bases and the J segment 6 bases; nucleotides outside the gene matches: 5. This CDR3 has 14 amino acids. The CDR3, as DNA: TGCAGTGCTAGGGGGCTAGCGGGAGTCAATGAGCAGTTCTTC. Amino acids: CSARGLAGVNEQFF.

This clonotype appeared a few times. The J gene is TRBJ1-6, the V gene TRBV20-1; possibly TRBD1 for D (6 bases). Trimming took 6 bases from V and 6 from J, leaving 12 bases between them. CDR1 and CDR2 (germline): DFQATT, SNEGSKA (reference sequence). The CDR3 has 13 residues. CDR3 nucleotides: TGCAGTGCAATGACAGGTCCTAATTCACCCCTCCACTTT. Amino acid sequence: CSAMTGPNSPLHF.

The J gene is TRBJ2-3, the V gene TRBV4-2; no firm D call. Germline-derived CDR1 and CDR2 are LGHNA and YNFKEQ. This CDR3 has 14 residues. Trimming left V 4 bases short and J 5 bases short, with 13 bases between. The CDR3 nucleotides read TGTGCCAGCAGCCCCCTAGATGTAGGAGATACGCAGTATTTT. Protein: CASSPLDVGDTQYF.

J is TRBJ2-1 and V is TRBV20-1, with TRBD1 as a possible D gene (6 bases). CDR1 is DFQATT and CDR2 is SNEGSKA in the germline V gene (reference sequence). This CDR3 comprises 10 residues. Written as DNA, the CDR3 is TGCAGCGGACAGTGGGACGAGCAGTTCTTC. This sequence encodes CSGQWDEQFF.

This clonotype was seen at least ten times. This CDR3 reads CASSLDGQTQYF. The CDR3 DNA follows: TGTGCCAGCAGCTTAGATGGACAGACCCAGTACTTC. The rearrangement uses TRBV11-2 and TRBJ2-5; D unresolved. Germline loops: CDR1 SGHAT, CDR2 FQNNGV. This CDR3 is built from 12 residues. Trimming cost V 0 bases and J 6 bases, with 5 bases left between them.

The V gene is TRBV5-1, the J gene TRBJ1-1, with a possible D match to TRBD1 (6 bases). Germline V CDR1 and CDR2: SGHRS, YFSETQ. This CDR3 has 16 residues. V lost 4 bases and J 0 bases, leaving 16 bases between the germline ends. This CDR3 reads CASSPGGRGVNTEAFF. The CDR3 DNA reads TGCGCCAGCAGCCCCGGTGGCAGGGGCGTGAACACTGAAGCTTTCTTT. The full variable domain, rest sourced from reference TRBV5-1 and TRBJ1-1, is KAGVTQTPRYLIKTRGQQVTLSCSPISGHRSVSWYQQTPGQGLQFLFEYFSETQRNKGNFPGRFSGRQFSNSRSEMNVSTLELGDSALYLCASSPGGRGVNTEAFFGQGTRLTVV.

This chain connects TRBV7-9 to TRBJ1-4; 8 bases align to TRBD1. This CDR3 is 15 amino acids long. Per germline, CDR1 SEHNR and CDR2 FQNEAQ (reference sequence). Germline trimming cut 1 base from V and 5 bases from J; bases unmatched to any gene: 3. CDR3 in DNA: TGTGCCAGCAGCTTAGACAGGGGGACGAATGAAAAACTGTTTTTT. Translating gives CASSLDRGTNEKLFF.

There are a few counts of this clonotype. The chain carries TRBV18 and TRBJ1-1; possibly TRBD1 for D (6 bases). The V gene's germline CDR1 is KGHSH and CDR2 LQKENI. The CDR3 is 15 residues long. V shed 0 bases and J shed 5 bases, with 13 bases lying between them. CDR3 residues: CASSPPSGEGTEAFF. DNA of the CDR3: TGTGCCAGCTCACCACCGTCAGGGGAGGGTACTGAAGCTTTCTTT.

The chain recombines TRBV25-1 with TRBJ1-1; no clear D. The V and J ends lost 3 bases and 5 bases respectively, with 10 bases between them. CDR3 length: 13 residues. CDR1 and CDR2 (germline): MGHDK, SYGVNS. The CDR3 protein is CASSDRMRTEAFF. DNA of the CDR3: TGTGCCAGCAGTGATAGAATGAGGACTGAAGCTTTCTTT.

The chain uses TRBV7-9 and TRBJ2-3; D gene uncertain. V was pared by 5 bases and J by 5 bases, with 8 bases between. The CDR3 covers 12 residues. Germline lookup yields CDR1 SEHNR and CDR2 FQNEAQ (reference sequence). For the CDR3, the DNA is TGTGCCAGCAGCCGATTTGGAGATACGCAGTATTTT. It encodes CASSRFGDTQYF. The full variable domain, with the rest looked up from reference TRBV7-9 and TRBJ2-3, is DTGVSQNPRHKITKRGQNVTFRCDPISEHNRLYWYRQTLGQGPEFLTYFQNEAQLEKSRLLSDRFSAERPKGSFSTLEIQRTEQGDSAMYLCASSRFGDTQYFGPGTRLTVL.

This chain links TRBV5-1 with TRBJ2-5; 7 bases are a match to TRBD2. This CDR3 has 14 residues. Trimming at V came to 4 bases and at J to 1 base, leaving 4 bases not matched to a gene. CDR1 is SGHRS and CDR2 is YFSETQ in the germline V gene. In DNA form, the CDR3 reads TGCGCCAGCAGCAACCTAGCGGCCCAAGAGACCCAGTACTTC. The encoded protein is CASSNLAAQETQYF.

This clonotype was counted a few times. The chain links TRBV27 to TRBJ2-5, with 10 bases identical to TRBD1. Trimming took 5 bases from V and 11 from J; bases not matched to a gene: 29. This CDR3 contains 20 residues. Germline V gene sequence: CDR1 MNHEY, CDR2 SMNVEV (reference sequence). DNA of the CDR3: TGTGCCAGCAGTCCAGATGGGTTGGGGACAGGGGTCACAGGATCGGGGGAGCAGTACTTC. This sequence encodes CASSPDGLGTGVTGSGEQYF.

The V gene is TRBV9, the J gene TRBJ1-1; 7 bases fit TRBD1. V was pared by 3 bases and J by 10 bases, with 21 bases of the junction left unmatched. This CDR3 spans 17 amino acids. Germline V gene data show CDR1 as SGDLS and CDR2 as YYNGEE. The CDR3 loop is CASSGGSGTDGLWRAFF. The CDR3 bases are TGTGCCAGCAGCGGAGGATCCGGGACAGATGGCCTTTGGAGAGCTTTCTTT.

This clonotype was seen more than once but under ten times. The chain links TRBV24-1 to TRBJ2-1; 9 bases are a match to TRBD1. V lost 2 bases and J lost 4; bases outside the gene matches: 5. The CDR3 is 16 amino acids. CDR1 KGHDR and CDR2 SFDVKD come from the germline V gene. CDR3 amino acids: CATSDSSGTGYNEQFF. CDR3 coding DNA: TGTGCCACCAGTGATTCATCCGGGACAGGGTACAATGAGCAGTTCTTC.

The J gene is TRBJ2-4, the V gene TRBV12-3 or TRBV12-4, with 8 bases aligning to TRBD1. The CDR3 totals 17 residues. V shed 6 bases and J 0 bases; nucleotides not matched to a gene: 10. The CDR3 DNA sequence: TGTGCCAGCAGCTCCTCTGACAGGGGCCTAGCCAAAAACATTCAGTACTTC. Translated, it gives CASSSSDRGLAKNIQYF.

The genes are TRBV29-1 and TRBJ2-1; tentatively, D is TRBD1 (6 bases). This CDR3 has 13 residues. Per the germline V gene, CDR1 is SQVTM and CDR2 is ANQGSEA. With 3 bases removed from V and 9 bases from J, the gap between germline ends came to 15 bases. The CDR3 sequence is CSVDGRGRGEQFF. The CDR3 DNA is TGCAGCGTTGATGGCAGGGGTAGGGGTGAGCAGTTCTTC.